This TCR beta chain was sequenced for a study of CD4+ T cells in melanoma (dated by TCRdb to between 2021 and 2023). Regarding the study in general: Neoantigen-specific CD4+ T cells in human melanoma were what the study investigated.

Donors were patients with melanoma. Details on this clone: Its antigen target is currently unknown. No much larger clone is present one base from it, and per-base qualities are unavailable.

The library was made by the immunoSEQ multiplex PCR assay. TCRdb re-hosts the immuneACCESS table, in-frame sequences only. Its copies lack some clones; in the studies checked, an unresolved V gene accounts for under half of them, and the cause for the rest is not known. Here the sample has 20,000 or so clones; 65% to 85% occur a single time. The top ten clonotypes cover about 5% of the sample. What the authors observed across the whole study: The report described a correlation between neoantigen-specific CD4+ T cells and the function of CD8+ T cells, macrophages and B cells. Neoantigen-specific CD4+ T cells in melanoma were reported to show diverse differentiation states.

The CDR3 starts with the cysteine, ends with the phenylalanine, and has 14 residues. The entry retains the CDR3 DNA only, 42 bases that are in frame from base 1. CDR1 and CDR2 are read off the germline V gene as SGHRS and YFSETQ. Trimming at the junction amounts to 3 bases on V and 2 bases on J, and the germline ends lie 12 bases apart. Here the chain combines TRBV5-1 and TRBJ2-7; the D segment might be TRBD1 or TRBD2, since each matches 6 bases. This clonotype was sampled from a human donor with melanoma. Sequenced material: cells from a culture (not recorded whether cultured in vitro). The bases read TGCGCCAGCAGCTCAGGGGAGGCCCCCTACGAGCAGTACTTC. This translates into CASSSGEAPYEQYF. The variable domain in full, with residues beyond the CDR3 obtained from the reference TRBV5-1 and TRBJ2-7 genes, is KAGVTQTPRYLIKTRGQQVTLSCSPISGHRSVSWYQQTPGQGLQFLFEYFSETQRNKGNFPGRFSGRQFSNSRSEMNVSTLELGDSALYLCASSSGEAPYEQYFGPGTRLTVT.